Listed below are T cell receptor beta chains from one sample, sequenced in a study of blood T cells in healthy people across ages. Each CDR3 protein gets one entry after TCRdb re-called the 5' RACE reads with MiXCR. Found here are 1,800,000 or so distinct CDR3 sequences, about two fifths of them singletons; the top ten hold 20% to 25%. Material: blood. The receptors stem from a human donor in good health. CDR3s include the opening cysteine and the closing phenylalanine or tryptophan.

v_gene: TRBV20-1; CDR3aa: CSASRGVVSASPLHF
v_gene: TRBV29-1; CDR3aa: CSVVMESGYTF
v_gene: TRBV5-1; CDR3aa: CASSLAKGSPDHEQYF
v_gene: TRBV5-1; CDR3aa: CASSPGVGGGTQYF
v_gene: TRBV27; CDR3aa: CASSLTPLDFETQYF
v_gene: TRBV29-1; CDR3aa: CSVKRDRPRGTEAFF
v_gene: TRBV24-1; CDR3aa: CATSNPTGYSYNEQFF
v_gene: TRBV7-2; CDR3aa: CASSQTGTLDTQYF
v_gene: TRBV27; CDR3aa: CASRRTGSVQPQHF
v_gene: TRBV5-1; CDR3aa: CASSLGQEEGYTF
v_gene: TRBV6-6; CDR3aa: CASTRPGLATDTQYF
v_gene: TRBV11-3; CDR3aa: CASSLMSQGRETQYF
v_gene: TRBV7-2; CDR3aa: CASSSDRGGYSEQFF
v_gene: TRBV6-2/TRBV6-3; CDR3aa: CASSPRTNRIYGYTF
v_gene: TRBV7-2; CDR3aa: CAGKIAGHRSSYEQYF
v_gene: TRBV5-6; CDR3aa: CASSFAGGPPTDTQYF
v_gene: TRBV12-3/TRBV12-4; CDR3aa: CASTSRDTTDTQYF
v_gene: TRBV7-2; CDR3aa: CASSLGIFKEETRYF
v_gene: TRBV11-2; CDR3aa: CASSPSGTTSYEQYF
v_gene: TRBV20-1; CDR3aa: CSASGQGWETQYF
v_gene: TRBV5-1; CDR3aa: CASSLAGVPSSDTQYF
v_gene: TRBV6-2/TRBV6-3; CDR3aa: CASSSWWTQYF
v_gene: TRBV11-1; CDR3aa: CASSGGPGTFYGYTF
v_gene: TRBV7-9; CDR3aa: CASSYNRRGPSQETQYF
v_gene: TRBV5-1; CDR3aa: CASSPFSGDTSYNEQFF
v_gene: TRBV2; CDR3aa: CASSEQRETQYF
v_gene: TRBV6-5; CDR3aa: CASSSWTRRGEGYGYTF
v_gene: TRBV20-1; CDR3aa: CSATAGVQATLGELFF
v_gene: TRBV27; CDR3aa: CASSFLTTRTHEQYF
v_gene: TRBV28; CDR3aa: CASSFPNGMSHNEQFF
v_gene: TRBV5-1; CDR3aa: CASSLDGTASNQPQHF
v_gene: TRBV12-3/TRBV12-4; CDR3aa: CASSTQPPTAFTDTQYF
v_gene: TRBV5-6; CDR3aa: CASSFRGRPHEQYF
v_gene: TRBV4-2; CDR3aa: CASSPSQTGEQYF
v_gene: TRBV20-1; CDR3aa: CSATGGARATSTDTQYF
v_gene: TRBV20-1; CDR3aa: CSVHRELKGAFF
v_gene: TRBV12-3/TRBV12-4; CDR3aa: CASSFGASIYEQYF